Presented here are 5 T cell receptor beta chains from one specimen sequenced in a study of response to subunit inactivated influenza vaccine (dated 2018 in TCRdb). Libraries were prepared through RT-PCR. This sample was sequenced with an Illumina HiSeq 2500. TCRdb trimmed public reads at Q25 via fastp, called clones via MiXCR and kept in-frame beta chains. Rows with a matching CDR3 protein are joined into one entry that keeps the most common DNA and genes. This sample has 610,000 or so distinct CDR3 sequences in its table, and 14% of those were observed once. More than 9.5% of the sample belongs to the ten largest clones. The sample consisted of PBMCs from blood, taken 11 to 12 days after vaccination. The receptor source for this set is a man aged 45-65 years who received an inactivated influenza vaccine. Donor details come from another sample of the same person, matched by shared clones.

This clonotype was counted ten times or more. This chain joins TRBV9 and TRBJ2-2; unclear D gene. Deletions cut 6 bases from V and 5 bases from J, with 11 bases between. The CDR3 spans 13 residues. Germline loops: CDR1 SGDLS, CDR2 YYNGEE. The chain's CDR3 is CASTGVRTGELFF. The CDR3 DNA reads TGTGCCAGCACTGGGGTTCGGACCGGGGAGCTGTTTTTT.

This chain joins TRBV2 and TRBJ2-1; D not resolved. Germline V gives CDR1 SNHLY, CDR2 FYNNEI. CDR3 length equals 15 residues. The ends were cut back, 4 bases at V and 0 bases at J, with 10 bases in the middle. CDR3 coding DNA: TGTGCCAGCAGTGTTGTACTAAGCTCCTACAATGAGCAGTTCTTC. Translated, it gives CASSVVLSSYNEQFF.

This clonotype was seen a handful of times. The rearrangement uses TRBV7-3 and TRBJ2-3, with unresolved D. CDR3 size: 14 residues. Trimming stripped 1 base from V and 3 bases from J, with 8 bases between. Germline V gene data show CDR1 as SGHTA and CDR2 as FQGTGA. CDR3 in DNA: TGTGCCAGCAGCTTAAAGACCGGGACAGATACGCAGTATTTT. It yields the protein CASSLKTGTDTQYF.

The chain uses TRBV12-3 or TRBV12-4 and TRBJ1-2; TRBD1 matches at 7 bases. V lost 6 bases, J lost 4 bases, and 14 bases stayed unmatched. The CDR3 has 16 amino acids. CDR3: CASSRSNRDRRYGYTF. Written as DNA, the CDR3 is TGTGCCAGCAGCAGGAGCAACCGGGACAGACGCTATGGCTACACCTTC.

The genes are TRBV7-6 and TRBJ2-5; 11 positions agree with TRBD2. The CDR3 spans 15 residues. Germline CDR1 reads SGHVS; CDR2 reads FNYEAQ. Trimming cost V 6 bases and J 2 bases; bases outside gene matches: 5. The CDR3 spells CASRIGTSGQETQYF. Written as DNA, the CDR3 is TGTGCCAGCAGAATAGGGACTAGCGGACAAGAGACCCAGTACTTC.